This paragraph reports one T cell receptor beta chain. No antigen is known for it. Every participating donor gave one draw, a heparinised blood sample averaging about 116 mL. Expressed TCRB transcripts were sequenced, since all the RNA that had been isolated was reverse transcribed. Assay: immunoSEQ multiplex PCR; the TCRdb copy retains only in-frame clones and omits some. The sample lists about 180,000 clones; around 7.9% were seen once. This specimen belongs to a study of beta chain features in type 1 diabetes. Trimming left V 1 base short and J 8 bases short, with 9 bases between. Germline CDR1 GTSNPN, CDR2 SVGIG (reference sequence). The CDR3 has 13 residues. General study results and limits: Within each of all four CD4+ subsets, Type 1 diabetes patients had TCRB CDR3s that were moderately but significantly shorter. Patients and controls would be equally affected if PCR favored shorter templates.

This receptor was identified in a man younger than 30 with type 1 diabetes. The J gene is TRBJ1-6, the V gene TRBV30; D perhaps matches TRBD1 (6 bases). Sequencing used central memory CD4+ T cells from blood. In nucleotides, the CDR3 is TGTGCCTGGAGTGGTAACAGGGATTCACCCCTCCACTTT. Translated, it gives CAWSGNRDSPLHF.